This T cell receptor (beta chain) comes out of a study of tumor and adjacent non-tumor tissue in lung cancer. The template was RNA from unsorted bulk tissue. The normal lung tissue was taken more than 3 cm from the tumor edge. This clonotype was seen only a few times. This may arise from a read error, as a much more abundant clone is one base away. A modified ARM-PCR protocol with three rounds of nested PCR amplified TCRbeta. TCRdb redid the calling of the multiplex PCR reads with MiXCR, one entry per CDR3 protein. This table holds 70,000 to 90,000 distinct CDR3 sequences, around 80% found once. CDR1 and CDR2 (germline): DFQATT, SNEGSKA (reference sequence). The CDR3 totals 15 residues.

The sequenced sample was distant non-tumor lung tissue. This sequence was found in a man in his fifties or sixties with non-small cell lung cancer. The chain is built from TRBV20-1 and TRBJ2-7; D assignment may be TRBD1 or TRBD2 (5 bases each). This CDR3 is CSTRASGTHPGEQYF. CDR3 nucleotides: TGCAGTACTAGAGCCTCCGGGACCCACCCTGGGGAGCAGTACTTC.